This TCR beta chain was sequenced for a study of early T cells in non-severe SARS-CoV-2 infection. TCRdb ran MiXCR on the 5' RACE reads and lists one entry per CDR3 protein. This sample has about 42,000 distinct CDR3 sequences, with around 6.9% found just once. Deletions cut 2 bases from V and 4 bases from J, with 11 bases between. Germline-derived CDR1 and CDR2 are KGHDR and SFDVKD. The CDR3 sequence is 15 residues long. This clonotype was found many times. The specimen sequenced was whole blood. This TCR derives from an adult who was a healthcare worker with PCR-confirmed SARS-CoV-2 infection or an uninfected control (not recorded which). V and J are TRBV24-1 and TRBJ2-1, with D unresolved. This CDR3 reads CATSDSMDGYNEQFF. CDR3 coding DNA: TGTGCCACCAGTGATTCCATGGACGGGTACAATGAGCAGTTCTTC.